This T cell receptor beta chain stems from a study of cytotoxic CD8 clonotypes in ibrutinib-treated CLL. Overall study results and limits: Public clonotypes showed up rarely, and on treatment they shrank or held steady. Sampling times (in sustained-remission versus progressing patients) were not the same.

As regards this clone: Its antigen is not known.

The CDR3 runs 15 residues. The germline CDR1 and CDR2 sequences are SGHRS and YFSETQ. The ends were cut back, 1 base at V and 0 bases at J, with 10 bases in the middle. Deep sequencing aimed at 1 in 200,000 to 1 in 1 million T cells' resolution. Measured with immunoSEQ multiplex PCR; TCRdb has only the in-frame clones, and not every one. The table lists over 120,000 clones, approximately 80% of them singletons. V gene TRBV5-1 combines with J gene TRBJ1-2, with a weak D call TRBD1 (5 bases). The sequencing used PBMCs, collected after 36 months of ibrutinib treatment. This receptor was obtained from a human donor with chronic lymphocytic leukemia. The CDR3 loop is CASSLRTGANYGYTF. CDR3 in DNA: TGCGCCAGCAGCTTGAGGACGGGGGCTAACTATGGCTACACCTTC.